One sample yielded the 27 T cell receptor beta chains listed below, sequenced in a study of T-cell memory formation after mild COVID-19. Each CDR3 protein gets one entry after TCRdb re-called the 5' RACE reads with MiXCR. The sample lists tens of thousands of distinct CDR3 sequences; more than 10% were seen once. The sequenced material came from PBMCs or a T cell subset sorted from them (not recorded which). Receptors originate from a man aged 18-30 years who had mild COVID-19 (a few samples of this study predate the infection). Cell type and time point are not known.

The rearrangement links TRBV6-5 to TRBJ2-6; TRBD1 aligns across 7 bases. Germline V gene data show CDR1 as MNHEY and CDR2 as SVGAGI. The length of the CDR3 is 16 residues. The trim removed 4 bases at V and 0 bases at J, leaving 3 bases unmatched. CDR3 residues: CASSSGQASGANVLTF. The CDR3 nucleotides read TGTGCCAGCAGTTCCGGACAGGCCTCTGGGGCCAACGTCCTGACTTTC.

There are a few counts of this clonotype. This rearrangement joins TRBV20-1 to TRBJ1-5; possibly TRBD1 for D (5 bases). CDR1 and CDR2 from the germline V gene are DFQATT and SNEGSKA (reference sequence). V shed 6 bases and J shed 9 bases, with 24 bases lying between them. The CDR3 sequence is 15 residues long. CDR3 bases: TGCAGTGCCATTGCCGGGGACTCCTTTGGCTGGCCCCAGCATTTT. This gives the protein CSAIAGDSFGWPQHF.

This clonotype was observed a few times. The rearrangement joins TRBV14 to TRBJ2-5; D is possibly TRBD1 (5 bases). Trimming stripped 3 bases from V and 0 bases from J, with 14 bases between. The CDR3 is 16 residues long. Germline CDR1 SGHDN, CDR2 FVKESK. CDR3 residues: CASSQGQDWYQETQYF. CDR3 DNA sequence: TGTGCCAGCAGCCAGGGGCAGGATTGGTACCAAGAGACCCAGTACTTC.

This clonotype was recorded a few times. This chain connects TRBV6-1 to TRBJ2-1; D ambiguous. This CDR3 has 12 amino acids. Germline-derived CDR1 and CDR2 are MNHNS and SASEGT. V lost 4 bases, J lost 4 bases, and 5 bases lay in between. CDR3 amino acids: CASSALYNEQFF. CDR3 DNA: TGTGCCAGCAGTGCCCTATACAATGAGCAGTTCTTC.

This clonotype showed up many times. The chain is built from TRBV28 and TRBJ2-2, with 7 bases identical to TRBD1. The junction had 11 bases not matched to a gene; V was cut back by 10 bases and J by 3 bases. CDR3 length equals 15 residues. From germline, CDR1 is MDHEN and CDR2 SYDVKM. The CDR3 loop reads CATLPGDRDTGELFF. The CDR3 nucleotides read TGTGCCACCCTTCCCGGTGACAGGGACACCGGGGAGCTGTTTTTT.

This clonotype was counted ten times or more. The chain couples TRBV6-5 to TRBJ2-3; 9 nucleotides align to TRBD1. Trimming removed 6 bases from V and 4 bases from J; junction bases left unmatched: 8. Germline V gene sequence: CDR1 MNHEY, CDR2 SVGAGI. The CDR3 is 15 residues long. CDR3 in DNA: TGTGCCAGCAGCCCGGGACAGGGCGGGCCAGATACGCAGTATTTT. Translated: CASSPGQGGPDTQYF.

This clonotype was seen more than once but under ten times. The chain employs TRBV4-2 and TRBJ2-2; the D gene is possibly TRBD2 (6 bases). Germline V gene sequence: CDR1 LGHNA, CDR2 YNFKEQ. V shed 1 base and J shed 0 bases, with 9 bases lying between them. This CDR3 contains 16 residues. CDR3 coding DNA: TGTGCCAGCAGCCAAGTTCGGGGGACGAACACCGGGGAGCTGTTTTTT. Its protein product is CASSQVRGTNTGELFF.

A few counts support this clonotype. The gene calls are TRBV20-1 and TRBJ2-1; D unclear. V dropped 3 bases and J dropped 0 bases, with 12 bases sitting between them. This CDR3 spans 15 amino acids. From germline, CDR1 is DFQATT and CDR2 SNEGSKA (reference sequence). CDR3 residues: CSARDRQSSYNEQFF. The CDR3 nucleotides are TGCAGTGCTAGGGACCGCCAGAGCTCCTACAATGAGCAGTTCTTC.

This clonotype was counted between two and nine times. V gene TRBV7-2 combines with J gene TRBJ1-6; no firm D call. In germline, CDR1 is SGHTA, CDR2 FQGNSA. V was shortened by 2 bases and J by 9 bases, with 17 bases between the two germline ends. The CDR3 is made up of 16 amino acids. The CDR3 nucleotides read TGTGCCAGCAGCTTATCCTCGATAGGGATGACTTCACCCCTCCACTTT. It yields the protein CASSLSSIGMTSPLHF.

The rearrangement links TRBV7-9 to TRBJ2-5, with 8 nucleotides matching TRBD1. Germline loops: CDR1 SEHNR, CDR2 FQNEAQ (reference sequence). J was trimmed by 3 bases and V by 7 bases; bases with no gene match: 13. The CDR3 has 16 amino acids. The CDR3 nucleotides read TGTGCCAGCACCCAATCCCCAGGGGGCCGCGAAGAGACCCAGTACTTC. Residues: CASTQSPGGREETQYF.

CDR3 nucleotide sequence: TGCAGCGTTGAAAGGGGTACCAACGTCCTGACTTTC. This translates into CSVERGTNVLTF. The rearrangement joins TRBV29-1 to TRBJ2-6, with D maybe TRBD1 (5 bases). The CDR3 loop spans 12 amino acids. V was pared by 2 bases and J by 8 bases, with 7 bases between. Per the germline V gene, CDR1 is SQVTM and CDR2 is ANQGSEA.

This clonotype occurred many times. This chain links TRBV4-3 with TRBJ2-7; no definite D call. This CDR3 is built from 14 residues. V dropped 0 bases and J dropped 1 base, with 7 bases sitting between them. Germline V gene data show CDR1 as LGHNA and CDR2 as YSLEER. CDR3 region: CASSQDPGSYEQYF. The CDR3 nucleotides are TGCGCCAGCAGCCAAGACCCTGGATCCTACGAGCAGTACTTC.

V is TRBV3-1 and J is TRBJ2-3; D not certain. The length of the CDR3 is 13 residues. Trimming stripped 3 bases from V and 6 bases from J, with 10 bases between. Germline V gene sequence: CDR1 LGHDT, CDR2 YNNKEL (reference sequence). The CDR3 loop reads CASSHTWADTQYF. CDR3 nucleotides: TGTGCCAGCAGCCACACGTGGGCGGATACGCAGTATTTT.

V is TRBV28 and J is TRBJ1-1; 7 bases are a match to TRBD1. Germline loops: CDR1 MDHEN, CDR2 SYDVKM. This CDR3 contains 14 residues. V shed 4 bases, J shed 5 bases, and the junction held 7 bases outside the gene matches. CDR3 in amino acids: CASSSLTGRTEAFF. In nucleotides, the CDR3 is TGTGCCAGCAGTTCCTTGACAGGGAGAACTGAAGCTTTCTTT.

The chain recombines TRBV4-1 with TRBJ2-3; TRBD2 matches 7 bases. The length of the CDR3 is 16 residues. Trimming took 0 bases from V and 2 from J; bases not matched to a gene: 5. The germline gives CDR1 MGHRA, CDR2 YSYEKL. CDR3 sequence (DNA): TGCGCCAGCAGCCAAGATGGTCGGGGGGACACAGATACGCAGTATTTT. This translates into CASSQDGRGDTDTQYF.

In this sample, this clonotype turned up a few times. This chain connects TRBV6-5 to TRBJ2-7, with D tentatively TRBD2 (6 bases). The length of the CDR3 is 14 residues. Trimming took off 6 bases at V and 4 bases at J, with 16 bases between the two ends. Germline V gives CDR1 MNHEY, CDR2 SVGAGI. The CDR3 is CASRQFGSAYEQYF. The CDR3 bases are TGTGCCAGCAGACAATTCGGGAGTGCATACGAGCAGTACTTC.

The rearrangement uses TRBV30 and TRBJ2-5; D possibly corresponds to TRBD1 (6 bases). The CDR3 runs 16 residues. V was cut by 1 base and J by 1 base, with 16 bases left in between. The germline V gene encodes CDR1 GTSNPN and CDR2 SVGIG (reference sequence). The CDR3 reads CAWSDTTGTFQETQYF. The DNA for the CDR3 is TGTGCCTGGAGTGATACCACCGGGACATTCCAAGAGACCCAGTACTTC.

The table lists this clonotype with many counts. The rearrangement joins TRBV6-6 to TRBJ2-7, with 8 positions matching TRBD1. Losses at the gene ends were 5 bases for V and 3 bases for J; bases not matched to a gene: 6. Per the germline V gene, CDR1 is MNHNY and CDR2 is SVGAGI (reference sequence). CDR3 length: 14 amino acids. DNA for the CDR3: TGTGCCAGCAGTATCCAGGGGGCAGTCTACGAGCAGTACTTC. This gives the protein CASSIQGAVYEQYF.

This clonotype was seen only a few times. The gene calls are TRBV4-3 and TRBJ2-1, with 8 bases lining up with TRBD2. The CDR3 spans 17 residues. Germline V gene lookup returns CDR1 LGHNA and CDR2 YSLEER. J gave up 0 bases and V 3 bases, and 7 bases lay outside the gene matches. CDR3 loop: CASSQTLAAGSYNEQFF. DNA for the CDR3: TGCGCCAGCAGCCAGACACTAGCGGCGGGCTCCTACAATGAGCAGTTCTTC.

This chain joins TRBV6-2 or TRBV6-3 and TRBJ2-7; 10 positions agree with TRBD1. The trim removed 3 bases at V and 1 base at J, leaving 6 bases unmatched. Germline values: CDR1 MNHEY, CDR2 SVGEGT. CDR3 length: 16 amino acids. For the CDR3, the DNA is TGTGCCAGCAGTTATAACCGGGACAGGGGATCCTACGAGCAGTACGTC. It encodes CASSYNRDRGSYEQYV.

The chain employs TRBV3-1 and TRBJ1-1; D is undetermined. Trimming removed 6 bases at V and 3 bases at J, with 2 bases between. This CDR3 is built from 10 residues. Per germline, CDR1 LGHDT and CDR2 YNNKEL (reference sequence). The CDR3: CASRDTEAFF. CDR3 DNA: TGTGCCAGCAGGGACACTGAAGCTTTCTTT.

The V gene is TRBV7-6, the J gene TRBJ1-1; D gene ambiguous. Germline assignment: CDR1 SGHVS and CDR2 FNYEAQ. CDR3 length equals 16 residues. Trimming shortened V by 5 bases and J by 2 bases, and 18 bases separated the two germline ends. This CDR3 reads CASSRVSWGTNTEAFF. DNA of the CDR3: TGTGCCAGCAGCAGGGTGTCGTGGGGTACTAACACTGAAGCTTTCTTT.

This clonotype showed up just a few times. The rearrangement uses TRBV27 and TRBJ2-3; 11 bases match TRBD2. The germline CDR1 and CDR2 sequences are MNHEY and SMNVEV (reference sequence). The J segment lost 10 bases and the V segment lost 3 bases, leaving 3 bases of the junction unmatched. The CDR3 extends over 13 amino acids. The chain's CDR3 is CASSFASGGSQYF. The CDR3 DNA is TGTGCCAGCAGTTTCGCTAGCGGGGGGTCGCAGTATTTT.

This clonotype was seen only a few times. This chain connects TRBV7-9 to TRBJ2-1, with 9 bases aligning to TRBD1. Germline-derived CDR1 and CDR2 are SEHNR and FQNEAQ (reference sequence). The CDR3 has 17 amino acids. Trimming removed 6 bases from V and 6 bases from J; junction bases left unmatched: 15. In nucleotides, the CDR3 is TGTGCCAGCAGTCAATCCCCGGGGACAGGGATTATCAATGAGCAGTTCTTC. Translating it yields CASSQSPGTGIINEQFF.

This clonotype was seen only a few times. This chain uses TRBV3-1 with TRBJ1-1; TRBD1 might be the D (6 bases). Deletions cut 4 bases from V and 5 bases from J, with 14 bases between. CDR3 length equals 14 residues. Germline assignment: CDR1 LGHDT and CDR2 YNNKEL (reference sequence). This chain's CDR3 is CASSLYRDDTEAFF. CDR3 in DNA: TGTGCCAGCAGCCTCTACAGGGACGATACTGAAGCTTTCTTT.

The chain has TRBV7-9 and TRBJ2-5; D gene ambiguous. There are 13 residues in the CDR3. The V gene's germline CDR1 is SEHNR and CDR2 FQNEAQ (reference sequence). V dropped 5 bases and J dropped 7 bases, with 14 bases sitting between them. The CDR3, as DNA: TGTGCCAGCAGCCCGCCCCTTAGAGGGACCCAGTACTTC. Translated, it gives CASSPPLRGTQYF.

This clonotype has more than one count but fewer than ten. The V call is TRBV7-9, the J call TRBJ1-4; D remains unclear. CDR3 length equals 13 residues. CDR1 and CDR2 from the germline V gene are SEHNR and FQNEAQ (reference sequence). Trimming took off 5 bases at V and 8 bases at J, with 12 bases between the two ends. The CDR3 coding sequence is TGTGCCAGCAGCCCCTCGTGGAACGAAAAACTGTTTTTT. It encodes CASSPSWNEKLFF.